The 8 T cell receptor beta chains below come from one sample, sequenced in a study of spatial heterogeneity in lung cancer. The time point: sample taken at primary tumor resection. What these receptors recognize is not known. Study outcomes and limitations: Tumor mutation count correlated with how many alpha and beta TCRs expanded intratumorally.

TCRdb passed the 5' RACE reads through MiXCR, listing each CDR3 protein once. The table lists 2,500 to 3,500 distinct CDR3 sequences, about a sixth of them singletons. Sequences were derived from lung tumor tissue, sampled at surgery. The receptors stem from a male donor with early-stage non-small cell lung cancer.

The chain combines TRBV4-3 with TRBJ2-7, with 7 bases lining up with TRBD1. In germline, CDR1 is LGHNA, CDR2 YSLEER. Unmatched junction bases numbered 13, after V lost 3 bases and J lost 2 bases. CDR3 length: 17 residues. The CDR3 spells CASSHAGMGTVAYEQYF. The DNA of the CDR3 is TGCGCCAGCAGCCACGCCGGAATGGGGACAGTTGCCTACGAGCAGTACTTC.

The V and J genes are TRBV20-1 and TRBJ2-7; 12 bases are shared with TRBD2. There are 17 residues in the CDR3. The V and J ends lost 2 bases and 3 bases, in that order; junction bases with no gene match: 11. CDR1 and CDR2 from the germline V gene are DFQATT and SNEGSKA (reference sequence). The CDR3 nucleotides are TGCAGTGCTAGAACTGTGACTAGCGGGGGTTATCGCTACGAGCAGTACTTC. It encodes CSARTVTSGGYRYEQYF.

V and J are TRBV20-1 and TRBJ1-1, with TRBD1 matching 7 bases. The germline gives CDR1 DFQATT, CDR2 SNEGSKA (reference sequence). After removal of 2 bases from V and 5 bases from J, the junction contained 11 bases not matched to a gene. This CDR3 spans 15 amino acids. CDR3 region: CSARRTGGSWTEAFF. The CDR3 DNA reads TGCAGTGCTAGAAGGACAGGTGGTTCATGGACTGAAGCTTTCTTT.

This clonotype is medium-sized within its sample. The chain recombines TRBV20-1 with TRBJ2-5, with 8 bases fitting TRBD1. The germline gives CDR1 DFQATT, CDR2 SNEGSKA (reference sequence). V was clipped by 1 base and J by 2 bases; unmatched bases: 6. The CDR3 spans 15 residues. CDR3 in amino acids: CSARAVTGGQETQYF. The CDR3 DNA reads as TGCAGTGCTAGAGCTGTAACAGGGGGACAAGAGACCCAGTACTTC.

As concerns this clonotype: A much larger clone differs from this one at a single base, so this may be a read error. This chain uses TRBV4-3 with TRBJ2-3, with no clear D. Germline V gene sequence: CDR1 LGHNA, CDR2 YSLEER. The CDR3 length is 16 residues. The CDR3 sequence is CASSQDPRFGTDTLYF. CDR3 DNA: TGCGCCAGCAGCCAAGATCCCCGTTTCGGCACAGATACGCTGTATTTT.

This clonotype was found a few times. The chain recombines TRBV7-2 with TRBJ2-1; D unresolved. The V gene lost 5 bases and the J gene lost 0 bases, with 11 bases spanning the gap. CDR1 is SGHTA, CDR2 FQGNSA, per germline. The CDR3 spans 15 residues. CDR3 residues: CASSPTSSSYNEQFF. CDR3 DNA sequence: TGTGCCAGCAGCCCTACGTCAAGCTCCTACAATGAGCAGTTCTTC.

The chain couples TRBV7-6 to TRBJ2-7; TRBD1 matches 10 bases. The CDR3 extends over 15 amino acids. Per germline, CDR1 SGHVS and CDR2 FNYEAQ. The V segment lost 3 bases and the J segment 6 bases; nucleotides outside the gene matches: 8. The DNA of the CDR3 is TGTGCCAGCAGCTTGGGACAGGGGAGTAACATCGAGCAGTACTTC. Translating it yields CASSLGQGSNIEQYF.

This clonotype was detected only a few times. The CDR3 DNA follows: TGTGCCACCAGCAGAGTTACAGGGACTAGCGCCGGGGAGACCCAGTACTTC. It encodes CATSRVTGTSAGETQYF. J is TRBJ2-5 and V is TRBV15, with 10 bases aligning to TRBD2. Germline-derived CDR1 and CDR2 are LNHNV and YYDKDF (reference sequence). The CDR3 is 17 residues long. V was pared by 1 base and J by 5 bases, with 10 bases of the junction left unmatched.